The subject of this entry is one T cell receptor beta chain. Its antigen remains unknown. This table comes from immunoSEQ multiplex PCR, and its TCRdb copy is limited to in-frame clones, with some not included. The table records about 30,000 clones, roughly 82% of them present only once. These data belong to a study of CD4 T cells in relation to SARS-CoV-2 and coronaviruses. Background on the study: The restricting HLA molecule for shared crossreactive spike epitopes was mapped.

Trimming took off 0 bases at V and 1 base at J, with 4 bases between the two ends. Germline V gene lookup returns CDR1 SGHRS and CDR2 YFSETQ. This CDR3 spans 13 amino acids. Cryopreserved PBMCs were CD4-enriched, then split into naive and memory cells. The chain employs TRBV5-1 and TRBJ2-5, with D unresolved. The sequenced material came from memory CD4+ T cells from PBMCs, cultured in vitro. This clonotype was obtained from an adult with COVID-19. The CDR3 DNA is TGCGCCAGCAGCTTGGGCACCCAAGAGACCCAGTACTTC. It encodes CASSLGTQETQYF.